The 11 T cell receptor beta chains given below trace back to one sample, sequenced in a study of T cell clonality in common variable immunodeficiency. For these TCRs, the target antigens are not known. Findings and caveats of the study: Common variable immunodeficiency TCR beta sequences reportedly had fewer deletions and N-nucleotide insertions.

The repertoire was sequenced with immunoSEQ multiplex PCR; TCRdb's copy has only in-frame clones and lacks some. Listed for the sample are roughly 34,000 clones, none seen a single time. The sample taken for sequencing was peripheral blood mononuclear cells. The receptors stem from a human donor with common variable immunodeficiency.

This clone was counted many times. Coverage ceases 3 residues before the CDR3 finishes, and the germline J gene fills in the end. The chain has TRBV30 and TRBJ2-7, with D perhaps TRBD2 (7 bases). This CDR3 is 13 amino acids long. V gave up 4 bases and J gave up 5 bases, with 15 bases separating them. Per germline, CDR1 GTSNPN and CDR2 SVGIG (reference sequence). The sequenced CDR3 bases are TGTGCCTGGACCGAGGGGGGGGCCGACGAG. Amino acid sequence: CAWTEGGADE. The full CDR3 is CAWTEGGADEQYF.

Concerning this clone: The CDR3 extends 3 residues past the end of the read, so its final part is completed from the germline J gene. The V gene is TRBV6-2 or TRBV6-3, the J gene TRBJ2-7, with D possibly TRBD1 on 6 matching bases. Germline CDR1 is MNHEY and CDR2 is SVGEGT. The CDR3 sequence is 15 residues long. Trimming took 5 bases from V and 1 from J, leaving 15 bases between them. Partial CDR3 DNA: TGTGCCAGCAGTCCAGGGGTACTAAGGTCCTACGAG. Its translation: CASSPGVLRSYE. The complete CDR3 protein is CASSPGVLRSYEQYF.

As for this clone: The read falls 3 residues short of the CDR3 end, and the missing part is taken from the germline J gene. The J gene is TRBJ1-4, the V gene TRBV19; no reliable D call. V lost 5 bases, J lost 0 bases, and 10 bases lay in between. The CDR3 sequence is 15 residues long. CDR1 is LNHDA, CDR2 SQIVND, per germline (reference sequence). The part of the CDR3 DNA that was read is TGTGCCAGTAGTCTTACAGTTGCAACTAATGAAAAA. Translating gives CASSLTVATNEK. The whole CDR3 protein is CASSLTVATNEKLFF.

For this clone: The read ends 3 residues shy of where the CDR3 ends; the end is completed using the germline J gene. The chain has TRBV7-2 and TRBJ2-1; 11 bases are a match to TRBD2. The CDR3 extends over 15 amino acids. Losses at the gene ends were 5 bases for V and 7 bases for J; bases not matched to a gene: 7. CDR1 and CDR2 from the germline V gene are SGHTA and FQGNSA. Partial CDR3 DNA: TGTGCCAGCAGCATTCAACGGACTAGCGGGAATGAG. Its translation is CASSIQRTSGNE. The CDR3 reads in full as CASSIQRTSGNEQFF.

Notes on this clone: The CDR3 extends 3 residues past the end of the read, so its final part is completed from the germline J gene. V gene TRBV5-6 combines with J gene TRBJ1-1, with D possibly being TRBD1 (6 bases). This CDR3 has 15 residues. Germline-derived CDR1 and CDR2 are SGHDT and YYEEEE. The V gene lost 1 base and the J gene lost 4 bases, with 14 bases spanning the gap. CDR3 DNA (partial): TGTGCCAGCAGCTTGATAGGGGGTATCGGCACTGAA. As protein: CASSLIGGIGTE. The entire CDR3 protein is CASSLIGGIGTEAFF.

The sample holds many counts of this clone. The DNA ends 3 residues before the CDR3 does, and the rest of the CDR3 is filled in from the germline J gene. V and J are TRBV6-2 or TRBV6-3 and TRBJ2-3, with D possibly matching TRBD1 (6 bases). The CDR3 has 11 residues. The germline V and J ends were trimmed by 8 bases and 6 bases, with 9 bases remaining between them. Germline V gene data show CDR1 as MNHEY and CDR2 as SVGEGT. CDR3 sequence reads: CASRDIDTQYF. CDR3 DNA (partial): TGTGCCAGCCGGGACATCGATACG.

This clone was observed a few times. The CDR3 end is not reached by the read, which stops 3 residues before it; the germline J gene fills it in. This chain links TRBV2 with TRBJ2-3; TRBD2 aligns across 8 bases. The CDR3 is 15 residues long. J gave up 5 bases and V 6 bases, and 10 bases lay outside the gene matches. CDR1 and CDR2 from the germline V gene are SNHLY and FYNNEI. CDR3 DNA (partial): TGTGCCAGCAGAGCCATGGGACTAGATGTAGATACG. Translation: CASRAMGLDVDT. The complete CDR3 sequence is CASRAMGLDVDTQYF.

This clone showed up just a few times. The CDR3 end falls 3 residues outside the read, so it is completed with the germline J gene. The rearrangement joins TRBV30 to TRBJ2-7; D gene ambiguous. From germline, CDR1 is GTSNPN and CDR2 SVGIG (reference sequence). The CDR3 sequence is 12 residues long. The V end was cut by 7 bases, the J end by 3 bases, with 13 bases between. CDR3 loop: CASTIDIYEQYF. CDR3 DNA (partial): TGTGCCTCGACAATTGACATCTACGAG.

The sample holds many counts of this clone. The observed sequence ends 3 residues before the CDR3 terminus, with the missing tail filled in from the germline J gene. The chain recombines TRBV6-4 with TRBJ2-1; D ambiguous. Germline V lookup: CDR1 MRHNA, CDR2 SNTAGT. Trimming pared 6 bases from V and 0 bases from J, leaving 6 bases between. The CDR3 is 13 residues long. The sequenced CDR3 bases are TGTGCCAGCAGCCTTAGCTCCTACAATGAG. This codes for CASSLSSYNE. From start to end, the CDR3 is CASSLSSYNEQFF.

This clone appeared many times. The CDR3 is cut off 3 residues early in the read; its end comes from the germline J gene. The V and J genes are TRBV2 and TRBJ2-3, with a weak D call TRBD2 (7 bases). This CDR3 spans 12 amino acids. Germline CDR1 is SNHLY and CDR2 is FYNNEI. Between the trimmed V and J ends, which lost 8 bases and 6 bases, there was a span of 12 bases. The CDR3 is CASRAGADTQYF. Partial CDR3 DNA: TGTGCCAGCCGGGCGGGGGCGGATACG.

Details on this clone: The DNA ends 3 residues before the CDR3 does, and the rest of the CDR3 is filled in from the germline J gene. The gene calls are TRBV19 and TRBJ2-2, with TRBD2 matching over 10 bases. The germline gives CDR1 LNHDA, CDR2 SQIVND (reference sequence). The CDR3 covers 14 residues. After removal of 7 bases from V and 6 bases from J, the junction contained 5 bases not matched to a gene. Here the CDR3 reads CASIRLAGAGELFF. CDR3 DNA (partial): TGTGCCAGTATTAGGCTAGCGGGAGCCGGGGAG.